Each of the 8 T cell receptor beta chains below was sequenced from the same sample in a study of graft-versus-host responses after intestinal transplantation. Time point given: postoperative day 105 after intestinal transplantation (dayNNNN = postoperative day). The authors processed graft tissue to release intraepithelial and lamina propria lymphocytes. Sequencing was performed with immunoSEQ multiplex PCR; in TCRdb, only in-frame clones are kept and a portion is missing. The table records about 3,900 clones, approximately 84% of them present only once. The sample here was ileum tissue, taken 105 days after intestinal transplantation. Source of these receptors: a human patient who received an intestinal transplant, so some T cells may come from the graft donor.

The chain has TRBV25-1 and TRBJ2-7; 7 positions match TRBD2. V gave up 11 bases and J gave up 2 bases; unmatched junction bases: 6. The CDR3 sequence is 12 residues long. Germline-derived CDR1 and CDR2 are MGHDK and SYGVNS. The CDR3 DNA sequence: TGTGCCTCCTGGGGGGGGACCTACGAGCAGTACTTC. As protein: CASWGGTYEQYF.

The chain has TRBV21-1 and TRBJ2-7; the table's D gene call, TRBD2, was not cross checked with the DNA. TRBV21-1 is a known pseudogene. CDR3 length: 16 residues. The CDR3 loop reads CASSHDEREGPYEQYF. Here the CDR3 DNA reads TGTGCCAGCAGCCACGACGAGCGGGAGGGCCCCTACGAGCAGTACTTC.

The genes are TRBV6-1 and TRBJ1-2; D remains ambiguous. V was cut by 1 base and J by 8 bases, with 14 bases left in between. The CDR3 loop spans 14 amino acids. Per germline, CDR1 MNHNS and CDR2 SASEGT. CDR3 DNA: TGTGCCAGCAGTGAAGTTACGGGGTCGGGCGGCTACACCTTC. Encoded protein: CASSEVTGSGGYTF.

The chain couples TRBV27 to TRBJ2-5; possibly TRBD1 or TRBD2 for D (5 bases each). Germline assignment: CDR1 MNHEY and CDR2 SMNVEV (reference sequence). The V end was cut by 0 bases, the J end by 1 base, with 9 bases between. CDR3 length: 15 residues. CDR3 residues: CASSLSWGSQETQYF. The DNA for the CDR3 is TGTGCCAGCAGTTTATCGTGGGGGTCCCAAGAGACCCAGTACTTC.

The gene calls are TRBV6-4 and TRBJ2-3; tentatively, D is TRBD1 (6 bases). The CDR3 runs to 15 residues. The germline CDR1 and CDR2 sequences are MRHNA and SNTAGT. Trimming removed 3 bases from V and 0 bases from J, with 10 bases in between. CDR3 in amino acids: CASSEGAGSTDTQYF. In DNA form, the CDR3 reads TGTGCCAGCAGTGAGGGGGCCGGGAGCACAGATACGCAGTATTTT.

This chain links TRBV25-1 with TRBJ1-1; the D is unclear. The CDR3 contains 14 residues. CDR1 is MGHDK and CDR2 is SYGVNS in the germline V gene. The V gene lost 1 base and the J gene lost 0 bases, with 6 bases spanning the gap. This CDR3 is CASSESAMNTEAFF. The CDR3 DNA is TGTGCCAGCAGTGAATCAGCCATGAACACTGAAGCTTTCTTT.

This clone was counted between two and nine times. The chain is built from TRBV2 and TRBJ1-6; TRBD1 aligns across 7 bases. After removal of 0 bases from V and 9 bases from J, the junction contained 5 bases not matched to a gene. Germline-derived CDR1 and CDR2 are SNHLY and FYNNEI. CDR3 length equals 15 residues. Here the CDR3 DNA reads TGTGCCAGCAGTGAAGCGCTGAGACAGGGTTCACCCCTCCACTTT. It translates to CASSEALRQGSPLHF.

This chain connects TRBV6-1 to TRBJ2-3; tentatively, D is TRBD2 (6 bases). CDR3 size: 15 residues. Trimming removed 8 bases at V and 4 bases at J, with 19 bases between. In germline, CDR1 is MNHNS, CDR2 SASEGT. The CDR3 reads CASVIVGGAADTQYF. CDR3 coding DNA: TGTGCCAGCGTGATTGTTGGCGGGGCGGCAGATACGCAGTATTTT.